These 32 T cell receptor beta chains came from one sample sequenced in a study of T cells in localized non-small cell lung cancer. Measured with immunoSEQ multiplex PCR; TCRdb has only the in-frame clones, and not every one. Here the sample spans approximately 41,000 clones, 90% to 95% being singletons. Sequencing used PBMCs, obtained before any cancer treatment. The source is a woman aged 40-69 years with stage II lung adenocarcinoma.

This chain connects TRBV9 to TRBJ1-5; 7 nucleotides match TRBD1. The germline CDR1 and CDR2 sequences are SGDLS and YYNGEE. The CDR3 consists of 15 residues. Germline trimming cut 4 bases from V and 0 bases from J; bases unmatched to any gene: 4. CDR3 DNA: TGTGCCAGCAGCTTAACAGGGGTTAGCAATCAGCCCCAGCATTTT. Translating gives CASSLTGVSNQPQHF.

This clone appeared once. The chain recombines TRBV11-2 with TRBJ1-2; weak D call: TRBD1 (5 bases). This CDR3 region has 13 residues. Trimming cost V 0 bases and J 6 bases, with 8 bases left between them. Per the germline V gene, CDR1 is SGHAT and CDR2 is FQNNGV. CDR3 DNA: TGTGCCAGCAGCTTAGATTGGGGCGATGGCTACACCTTC. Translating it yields CASSLDWGDGYTF.

In DNA form, the CDR3 reads TGTGCCAGCAGTGATGGGGGGGGCTTGCAGACCCAGTACTTC. This sequence encodes CASSDGGGLQTQYF. The rearrangement joins TRBV2 to TRBJ2-5; tentative D call: TRBD2 (7 bases). Germline CDR1 and CDR2: SNHLY and FYNNEI. Trimming cost V 3 bases and J 6 bases, with 14 bases left between them. The CDR3 has 14 amino acids.

The CDR3 here is CASSGGSRVHGYTF. CDR3 sequence (DNA): TGTGCCAGCAGCGGGGGGTCGAGGGTTCATGGCTACACCTTC. This sequence joins TRBV7-9 and TRBJ1-2; possibly TRBD1 for D (5 bases). V shed 5 bases and J shed 6 bases, with 16 bases lying between them. The CDR3 contains 14 residues. The germline CDR1 and CDR2 sequences are SEHNR and FQNEAQ (reference sequence).

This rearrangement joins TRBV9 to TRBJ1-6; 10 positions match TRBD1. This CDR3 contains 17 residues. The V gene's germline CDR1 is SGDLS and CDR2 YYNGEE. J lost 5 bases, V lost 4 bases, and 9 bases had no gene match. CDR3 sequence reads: CASSPKTGGPNNSPLHF. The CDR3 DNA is TGTGCCAGCAGCCCGAAGACAGGGGGCCCTAATAATTCACCCCTCCACTTT. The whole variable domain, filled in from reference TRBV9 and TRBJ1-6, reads DSGVTQTPKHLITATGQRVTLRCSPRSGDLSVYWYQQSLDQGLQFLIQYYNGEERAKGNILERFSAQQFPDLHSELNLSSLELGDSALYFCASSPKTGGPNNSPLHFGNGTRLTVT.

The CDR3 protein is CASRNRASELFF. The CDR3 DNA sequence: TGTGCCAGCAGGAACAGGGCATCGGAACTGTTTTTT. The chain recombines TRBV2 with TRBJ1-4, with D possibly TRBD1 on 6 matching bases. The length of the CDR3 is 12 residues. Germline V lookup: CDR1 SNHLY, CDR2 FYNNEI. V was shortened by 6 bases and J by 12 bases, with 14 bases between the two germline ends. Combining the CDR3 with reference TRBV2 and TRBJ1-4 gives the whole variable domain EPEVTQTPSHQVTQMGQEVILRCVPISNHLYFYWYRQILGQKVEFLVSFYNNEISEKSEIFDDQFSVERPDGSNFTLKIRSTKLEDSAMYFCASRNRASELFFGSGTQLSVL.

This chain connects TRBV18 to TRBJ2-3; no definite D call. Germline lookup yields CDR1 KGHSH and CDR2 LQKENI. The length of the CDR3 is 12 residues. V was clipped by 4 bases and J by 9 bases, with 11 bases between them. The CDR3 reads CASSLPETTQYF. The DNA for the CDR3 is TGTGCCAGCTCACTACCCGAAACGACGCAGTATTTT.

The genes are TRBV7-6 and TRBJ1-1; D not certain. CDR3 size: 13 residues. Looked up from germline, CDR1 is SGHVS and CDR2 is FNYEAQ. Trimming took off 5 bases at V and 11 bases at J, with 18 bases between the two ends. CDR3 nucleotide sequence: TGTGCCAGCAGCCATACCGACGGTCCCGGGGCTTTCTTT. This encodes CASSHTDGPGAFF.

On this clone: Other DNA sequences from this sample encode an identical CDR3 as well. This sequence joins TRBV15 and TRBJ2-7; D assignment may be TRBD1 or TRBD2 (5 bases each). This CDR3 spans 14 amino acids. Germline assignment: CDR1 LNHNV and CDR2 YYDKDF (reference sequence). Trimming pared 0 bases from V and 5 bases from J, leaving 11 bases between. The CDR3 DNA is TGTGCCACCAGCAGAGAACTTGGGGGACACGAGCAGTACTTC. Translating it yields CATSRELGGHEQYF.

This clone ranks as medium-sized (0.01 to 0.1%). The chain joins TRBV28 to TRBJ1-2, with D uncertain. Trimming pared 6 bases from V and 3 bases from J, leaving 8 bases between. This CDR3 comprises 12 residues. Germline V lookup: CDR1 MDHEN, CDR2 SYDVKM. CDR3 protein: CASRIKDYGYTF. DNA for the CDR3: TGTGCCAGCAGAATAAAAGACTATGGCTACACCTTC.

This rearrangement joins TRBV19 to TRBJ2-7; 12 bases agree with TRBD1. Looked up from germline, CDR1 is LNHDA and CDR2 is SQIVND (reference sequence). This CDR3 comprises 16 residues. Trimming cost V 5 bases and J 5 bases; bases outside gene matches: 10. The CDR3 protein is CASSRGTGGLGDEQYF. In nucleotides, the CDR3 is TGTGCCAGTAGTCGCGGGACAGGGGGCTTAGGGGACGAGCAGTACTTC.

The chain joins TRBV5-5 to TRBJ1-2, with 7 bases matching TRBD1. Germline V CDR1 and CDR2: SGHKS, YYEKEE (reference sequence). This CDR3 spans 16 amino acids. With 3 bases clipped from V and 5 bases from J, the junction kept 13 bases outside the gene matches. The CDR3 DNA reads TGTGCCAGCAGCTCCGCGGGTCTGGCCAGGGGGTATGGCTACACCTTC. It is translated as CASSSAGLARGYGYTF.

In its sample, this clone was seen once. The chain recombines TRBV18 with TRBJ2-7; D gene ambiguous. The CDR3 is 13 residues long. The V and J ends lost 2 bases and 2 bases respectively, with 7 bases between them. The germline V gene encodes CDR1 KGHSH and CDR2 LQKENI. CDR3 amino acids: CASSPATPYEQYF. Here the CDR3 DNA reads TGTGCCAGCTCACCAGCCACCCCCTACGAGCAGTACTTC.

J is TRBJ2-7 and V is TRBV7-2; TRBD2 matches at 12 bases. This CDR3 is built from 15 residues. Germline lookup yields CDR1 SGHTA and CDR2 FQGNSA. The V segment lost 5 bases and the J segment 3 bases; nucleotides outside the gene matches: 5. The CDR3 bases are TGTGCCAGCAGCCTGCGGACTAGCGGGATCTACGAGCAGTACTTC. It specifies CASSLRTSGIYEQYF. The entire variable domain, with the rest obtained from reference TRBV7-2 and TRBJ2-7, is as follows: GAGVSQSPSNKVTEKGKDVELRCDPISGHTALYWYRQSLGQGLEFLIYFQGNSAPDKSGLPSDRFSAERTGGSVSTLTIQRTQQEDSAVYLCASSLRTSGIYEQYFGPGTRLTVT.

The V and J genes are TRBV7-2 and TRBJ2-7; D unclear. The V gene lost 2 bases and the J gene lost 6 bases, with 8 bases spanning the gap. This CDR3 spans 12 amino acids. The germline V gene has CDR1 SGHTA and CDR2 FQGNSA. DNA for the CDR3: TGTGCCAGCAGCTTACCTGGGCTCGAGCAGTACTTC. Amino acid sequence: CASSLPGLEQYF. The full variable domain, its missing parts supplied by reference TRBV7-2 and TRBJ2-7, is GAGVSQSPSNKVTEKGKDVELRCDPISGHTALYWYRQSLGQGLEFLIYFQGNSAPDKSGLPSDRFSAERTGGSVSTLTIQRTQQEDSAVYLCASSLPGLEQYFGPGTRLTVT.

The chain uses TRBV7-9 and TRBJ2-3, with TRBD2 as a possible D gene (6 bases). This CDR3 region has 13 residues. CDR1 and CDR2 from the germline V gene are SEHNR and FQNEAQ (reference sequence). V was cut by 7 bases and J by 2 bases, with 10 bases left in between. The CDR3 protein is CASTGVATDTQYF. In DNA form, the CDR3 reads TGTGCCAGCACGGGGGTTGCCACAGATACGCAGTATTTT. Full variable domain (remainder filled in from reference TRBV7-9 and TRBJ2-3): DTGVSQNPRHKITKRGQNVTFRCDPISEHNRLYWYRQTLGQGPEFLTYFQNEAQLEKSRLLSDRFSAERPKGSFSTLEIQRTEQGDSAMYLCASTGVATDTQYFGPGTRLTVL.

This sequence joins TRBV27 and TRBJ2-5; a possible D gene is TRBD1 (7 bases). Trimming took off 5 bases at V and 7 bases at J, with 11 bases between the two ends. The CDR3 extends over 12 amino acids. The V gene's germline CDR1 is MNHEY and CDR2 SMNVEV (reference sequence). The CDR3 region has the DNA TGTGCCAGCAGTGGAGGGGGCGGGACCCAGTACTTC. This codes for CASSGGGGTQYF.

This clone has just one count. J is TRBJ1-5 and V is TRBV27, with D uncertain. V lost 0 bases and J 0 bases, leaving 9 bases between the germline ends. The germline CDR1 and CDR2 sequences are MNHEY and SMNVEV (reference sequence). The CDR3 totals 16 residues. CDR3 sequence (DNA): TGTGCCAGCAGTTTATCGGTACAGCATAGCAATCAGCCCCAGCATTTT. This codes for CASSLSVQHSNQPQHF.

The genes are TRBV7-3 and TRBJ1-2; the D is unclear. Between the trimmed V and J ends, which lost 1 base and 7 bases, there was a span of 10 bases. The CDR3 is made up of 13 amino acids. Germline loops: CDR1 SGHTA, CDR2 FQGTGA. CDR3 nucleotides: TGTGCCAGCAGCTTAAGGTCAGGTGGTGGCTACACCTTC. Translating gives CASSLRSGGGYTF.

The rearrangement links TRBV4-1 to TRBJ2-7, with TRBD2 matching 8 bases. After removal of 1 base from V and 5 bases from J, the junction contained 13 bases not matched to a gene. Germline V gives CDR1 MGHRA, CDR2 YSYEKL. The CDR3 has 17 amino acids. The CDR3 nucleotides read TGCGCCAGCAGCCAAGTAGGGAGGCCTAGCGGGTATCACGAGCAGTACTTC. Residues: CASSQVGRPSGYHEQYF.

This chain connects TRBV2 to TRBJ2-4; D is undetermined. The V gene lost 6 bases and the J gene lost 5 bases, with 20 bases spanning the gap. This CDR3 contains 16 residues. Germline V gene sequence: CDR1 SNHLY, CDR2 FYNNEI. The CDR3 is CASRDRFTEIENIQYF. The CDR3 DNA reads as TGTGCCAGCAGGGATAGGTTTACAGAGATCGAAAACATTCAGTACTTC.

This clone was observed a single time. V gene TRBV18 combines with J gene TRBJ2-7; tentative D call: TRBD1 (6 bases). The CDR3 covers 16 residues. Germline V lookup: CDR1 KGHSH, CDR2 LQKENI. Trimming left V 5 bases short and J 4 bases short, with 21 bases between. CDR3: CASSESRGPGLYEQYF. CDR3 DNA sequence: TGTGCCAGCTCAGAAAGCAGGGGACCCGGTTTGTACGAGCAGTACTTC.

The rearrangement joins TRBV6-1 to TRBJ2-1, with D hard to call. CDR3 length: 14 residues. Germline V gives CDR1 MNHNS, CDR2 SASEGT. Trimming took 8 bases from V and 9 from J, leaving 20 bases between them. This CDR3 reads CASLMTIKVTEQFF. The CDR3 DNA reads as TGTGCCAGCCTAATGACGATAAAGGTAACTGAGCAGTTCTTC.

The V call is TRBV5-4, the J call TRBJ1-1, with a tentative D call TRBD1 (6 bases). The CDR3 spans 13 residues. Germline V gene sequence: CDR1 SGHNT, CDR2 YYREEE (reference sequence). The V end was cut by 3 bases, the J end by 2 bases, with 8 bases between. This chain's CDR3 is CASSYGTNTEAFF. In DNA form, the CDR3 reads TGTGCCAGCAGCTATGGGACAAACACTGAAGCTTTCTTT.

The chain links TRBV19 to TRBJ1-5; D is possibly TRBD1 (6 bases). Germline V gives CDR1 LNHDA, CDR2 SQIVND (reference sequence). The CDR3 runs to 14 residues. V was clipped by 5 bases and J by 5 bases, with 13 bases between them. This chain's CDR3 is CASSVGQLDQPQHF. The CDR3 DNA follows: TGTGCCAGTAGTGTAGGACAGTTAGATCAGCCCCAGCATTTT.

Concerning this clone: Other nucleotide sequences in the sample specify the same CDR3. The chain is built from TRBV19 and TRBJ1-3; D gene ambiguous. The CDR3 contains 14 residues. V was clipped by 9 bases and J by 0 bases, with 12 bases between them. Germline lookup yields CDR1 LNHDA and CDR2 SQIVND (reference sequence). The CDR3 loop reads CASRTSSSGNTIYF. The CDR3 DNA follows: TGTGCCAGCCGTACCTCCAGCTCTGGAAACACCATATATTTT.

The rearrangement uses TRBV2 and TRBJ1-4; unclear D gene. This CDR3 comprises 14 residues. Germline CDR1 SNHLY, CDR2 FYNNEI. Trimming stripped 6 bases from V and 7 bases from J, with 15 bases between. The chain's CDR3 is CASSYREGFEKLFF. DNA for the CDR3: TGTGCCAGCAGCTACAGAGAGGGTTTTGAAAAACTGTTTTTT.

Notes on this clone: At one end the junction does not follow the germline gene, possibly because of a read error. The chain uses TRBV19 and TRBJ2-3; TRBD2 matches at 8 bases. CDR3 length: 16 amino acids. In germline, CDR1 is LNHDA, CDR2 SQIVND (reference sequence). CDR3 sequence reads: CASSMGSRTSRDTQYF. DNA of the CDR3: TGTGCCAGTAGTATGGGATCCAGGACTAGCAGAGATACGCAGTATTTT.

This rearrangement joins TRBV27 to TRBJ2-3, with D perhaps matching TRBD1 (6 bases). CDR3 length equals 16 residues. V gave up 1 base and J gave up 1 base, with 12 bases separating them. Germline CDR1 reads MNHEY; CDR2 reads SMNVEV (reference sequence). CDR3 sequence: CASSLYGGMGTDTQYF. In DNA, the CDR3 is TGTGCCAGCAGTTTATATGGGGGCATGGGCACAGATACGCAGTATTTT.

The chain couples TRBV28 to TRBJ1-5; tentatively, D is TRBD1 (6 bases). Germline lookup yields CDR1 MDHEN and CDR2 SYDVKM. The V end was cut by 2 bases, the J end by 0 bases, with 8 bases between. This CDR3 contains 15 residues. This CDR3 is CASSLIQGSNQPQHF. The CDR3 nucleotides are TGTGCCAGCAGTTTAATACAGGGTAGCAATCAGCCCCAGCATTTT.

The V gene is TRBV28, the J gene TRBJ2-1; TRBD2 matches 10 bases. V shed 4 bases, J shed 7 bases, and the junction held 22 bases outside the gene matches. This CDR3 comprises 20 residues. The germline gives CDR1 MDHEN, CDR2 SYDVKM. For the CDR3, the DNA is TGTGCCAGCAGTTCCACGGGGCTAGCGGGAGCCCTAGGGGGCCCTAATGAGCAGTTCTTC. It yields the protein CASSSTGLAGALGGPNEQFF.

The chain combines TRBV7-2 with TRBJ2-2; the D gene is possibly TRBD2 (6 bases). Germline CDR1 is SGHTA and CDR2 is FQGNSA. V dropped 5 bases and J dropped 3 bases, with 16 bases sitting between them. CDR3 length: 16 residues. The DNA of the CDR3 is TGTGCCAGCAGCAGGATCGGGACTCAACACACCGGGGAGCTGTTTTTT. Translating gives CASSRIGTQHTGELFF.